Shown below are 15 T cell receptor beta chains from a single sample sequenced in a study of technical replicates of blood from a few donors (dated by TCRdb to between 2016 and 2019). Preparation of the library involved the immunoSEQ multiplex PCR assay. The source is immuneACCESS, and TCRdb retained only in-frame sequences with V and J called. Part of the clones is not carried over; for the studies checked, unresolved V genes explain less than half of this, and the remainder is unexplained. Within this sample are approximately 76,000 clones, with about 86% of them counted one time only. Under 5.5% of the sample is taken by the ten largest. Sequencing was done on a sample of PBMCs. The origin of the receptors is a human donor in good health. Some clones in this sample may be carry-over from other donors' samples.

V gene TRBV2 combines with J gene TRBJ1-2, with 7 positions matching TRBD1. Unmatched junction bases numbered 12, after V lost 7 bases and J lost 4 bases. The CDR3 contains 15 residues. Germline CDR1 is SNHLY and CDR2 is FYNNEI. CDR3 protein: CASNPQTGSSYGYTF. The CDR3 DNA reads TGTGCCAGCAACCCACAGACAGGGTCCTCCTATGGCTACACCTTC.

This clone was counted a few times. The rearrangement links TRBV15 to TRBJ1-6; D is unclear. Looked up from germline, CDR1 is LNHNV and CDR2 is YYDKDF (reference sequence). V shed 4 bases and J shed 5 bases, with 6 bases lying between them. There are 13 residues in the CDR3. DNA for the CDR3: TGTGCCACCAGCAACGGGAATAATTCACCCCTCCACTTT. Its translation is CATSNGNNSPLHF.

The chain links TRBV11-2 to TRBJ1-2; weak D call: TRBD1 (5 bases). V was clipped by 1 base and J by 7 bases, with 16 bases between them. The germline CDR1 and CDR2 sequences are SGHAT and FQNNGV. This CDR3 is 15 amino acids long. In DNA form, the CDR3 reads TGTGCCAGCAGCTTAGCCCCCGGGGGAGTGGGTGGCTACACCTTC. Its translation: CASSLAPGGVGGYTF.

The CDR3 DNA reads as TGCGCCAGCAGCCAAGATTTCGACAGGGGGCCTTCACCCCTCCACTTT. Encoded protein: CASSQDFDRGPSPLHF. The chain links TRBV4-3 to TRBJ1-6, with 10 bases fitting TRBD1. The J segment lost 9 bases and the V segment lost 0 bases, leaving 5 bases of the junction unmatched. This CDR3 is 16 amino acids long. CDR1 is LGHNA and CDR2 is YSLEER in the germline V gene.

The gene calls are TRBV19 and TRBJ2-1, with TRBD2 identical over 15 bases. This CDR3 comprises 16 residues. The germline V gene encodes CDR1 LNHDA and CDR2 SQIVND (reference sequence). Trimming removed 4 bases from V and 5 bases from J; junction bases left unmatched: 3. The CDR3 bases are TGTGCCAGTAGTAGCCGGACTAGCGGGAGGGACAATGAGCAGTTCTTC. Its protein product is CASSSRTSGRDNEQFF.

This chain connects TRBV23-1 to TRBJ2-2, with D maybe TRBD1 (5 bases). TRBV23-1 is annotated as an ORF whose role is uncertain. This CDR3 comprises 15 residues. The V end was cut by 3 bases, the J end by 1 base, with 9 bases between. The CDR3 sequence is CASSHETENTGELFF. CDR3 nucleotide sequence: TGCGCCAGCAGTCACGAGACAGAGAACACCGGGGAGCTGTTTTTT.

This CDR3 is CSVEFRDRRNEQFF. The CDR3 DNA is TGCAGCGTTGAATTCCGGGACAGGAGAAATGAGCAGTTCTTC. V is TRBV29-1 and J is TRBJ2-1, with TRBD1 matching 8 bases. The germline V gene encodes CDR1 SQVTM and CDR2 ANQGSEA. After removal of 2 bases from V and 7 bases from J, the junction contained 7 bases not matched to a gene. The CDR3 contains 14 residues.

The chain recombines TRBV7-2 with TRBJ2-7; D remains ambiguous. V lost 5 bases to trimming and J lost 2 bases, with 10 bases between them. CDR3 size: 13 residues. From germline, CDR1 is SGHTA and CDR2 FQGNSA. CDR3 sequence reads: CASSPISAYEQYF. In DNA form, the CDR3 reads TGTGCCAGCAGCCCTATCTCGGCCTACGAGCAGTACTTC.

The rearrangement joins TRBV4-2 to TRBJ2-3; 7 nucleotides line up with TRBD1. CDR1 LGHNA and CDR2 YNFKEQ come from the germline V gene. V was pared by 3 bases and J by 2 bases, with 14 bases of the junction left unmatched. The CDR3 extends over 18 amino acids. The DNA for the CDR3 is TGTGCCAGCAGCCACTTCGTAGGGGGCAGGCTACTCACAGATACGCAGTATTTT. It codes for CASSHFVGGRLLTDTQYF.

This chain links TRBV15 with TRBJ2-1; no firm D call. Trimming shortened V by 0 bases and J by 6 bases, and 6 bases separated the two germline ends. The CDR3 has 13 amino acids. Germline CDR1 reads LNHNV; CDR2 reads YYDKDF (reference sequence). The DNA of the CDR3 is TGTGCCACCAGCAGAGATCGGGTCAATGAGCAGTTCTTC. This gives the protein CATSRDRVNEQFF.

This sequence joins TRBV7-9 and TRBJ1-5; D not certain. The CDR3 is made up of 13 amino acids. V lost 1 base and J 5 bases, leaving 6 bases between the germline ends. Germline V lookup: CDR1 SEHNR, CDR2 FQNEAQ (reference sequence). CDR3 sequence (DNA): TGTGCCAGCAGCTTAGTCAGTGATCAGCCCCAGCATTTT. This gives the protein CASSLVSDQPQHF.

A single count supports this clone. V gene TRBV19 combines with J gene TRBJ1-1, with D possibly being TRBD1 (5 bases). This CDR3 is 15 amino acids long. CDR1 is LNHDA, CDR2 SQIVND, per germline (reference sequence). The germline V and J ends were trimmed by 4 bases and 6 bases, with 18 bases remaining between them. The DNA of the CDR3 is TGTGCCAGTAGTAACGAAATGGAGGGGATAGCTGAAGCTTTCTTT. This gives the protein CASSNEMEGIAEAFF. The full variable domain, its missing parts supplied by reference TRBV19 and TRBJ1-1, is DGGITQSPKYLFRKEGQNVTLSCEQNLNHDAMYWYRQDPGQGLRLIYYSQIVNDFQKGDIAEGYSVSREKKESFPLTVTSAQKNPTAFYLCASSNEMEGIAEAFFGQGTRLTVV.

For the CDR3, the DNA is TGTGCCAGCAGCAAAGGGACAGCTAGCACAGATACGCAGTATTTT. Translating gives CASSKGTASTDTQYF. V gene TRBV5-8 combines with J gene TRBJ2-3; 7 bases line up with TRBD1. Per germline, CDR1 SGHTS and CDR2 YDEGEE. The CDR3 has 15 amino acids. The junction had 5 bases not matched to a gene; V was cut back by 4 bases and J by 0 bases.

The gene calls are TRBV7-2 and TRBJ1-6; D is perhaps TRBD1 (5 bases). The V gene lost 6 bases and the J gene lost 10 bases, with 10 bases spanning the gap. Germline lookup yields CDR1 SGHTA and CDR2 FQGNSA. This CDR3 has 12 amino acids. The CDR3 coding sequence is TGTGCCAGCAGTTCAGGGTCATCACCCCTCCACTTT. Its protein product is CASSSGSSPLHF. The full variable domain, in which reference TRBV7-2 and TRBJ1-6 provide the parts outside the CDR3, is GAGVSQSPSNKVTEKGKDVELRCDPISGHTALYWYRQSLGQGLEFLIYFQGNSAPDKSGLPSDRFSAERTGGSVSTLTIQRTQQEDSAVYLCASSSGSSPLHFGNGTRLTVT.

This clone has a single count. V usage is TRBV5-5 and J usage is TRBJ2-7; D gene unclear. Germline loops: CDR1 SGHKS, CDR2 YYEKEE (reference sequence). Trimming removed 3 bases at V and 2 bases at J, with 15 bases between. The CDR3 totals 15 residues. Here the CDR3 reads CASSSQVQATYEQYF. In nucleotides, the CDR3 is TGTGCCAGCAGCTCCCAGGTCCAGGCGACCTACGAGCAGTACTTC.